These 16 T cell receptor beta chains were sequenced from one sample in a study of cytomegalovirus exposure and HLA in healthy donors. TCRdb keeps only in-frame clones here, not all; method: immunoSEQ multiplex PCR. The sample has a few hundred thousand clones, 70% to 90% seen once. Sequencing used PBMCs. These receptors were collected from a man younger than 40 in good health and CMV-seronegative.

The J gene is TRBJ2-3, the V gene TRBV7-9; 8 bases line up with TRBD2. J lost 2 bases, V lost 3 bases, and 10 bases had no gene match. CDR1 and CDR2 (germline): SEHNR, FQNEAQ (reference sequence). The CDR3 consists of 17 residues. CDR3 sequence: CASSLPRVAGHTDTQYF. CDR3 nucleotide sequence: TGTGCCAGCAGCTTGCCCCGGGTAGCGGGGCACACAGATACGCAGTATTTT.

J is TRBJ2-2 and V is TRBV15, with D maybe TRBD2 (5 bases). The germline CDR1 and CDR2 sequences are LNHNV and YYDKDF (reference sequence). This CDR3 contains 14 residues. The germline V and J ends were trimmed by 1 base and 7 bases, with 10 bases remaining between them. The CDR3 coding sequence is TGTGCCACCAGCAGAGGAGCGGAGGACGGGGAGCTGTTTTTT. It codes for CATSRGAEDGELFF. The full variable domain, completed using reference TRBV15 and TRBJ2-2, is DAMVIQNPRYQVTQFGKPVTLSCSQTLNHNVMYWYQQKSSQAPKLLFHYYDKDFNNEADTPDNFQSRRPNTSFCFLDIRSPGLGDTAMYLCATSRGAEDGELFFGEGSRLTVL.

V usage is TRBV11-2 and J usage is TRBJ1-2; possible D gene TRBD1, 6 bases. The CDR3 is made up of 17 amino acids. CDR1 and CDR2 from the germline V gene are SGHAT and FQNNGV. V dropped 2 bases and J dropped 8 bases, with 24 bases sitting between them. CDR3 bases: TGTGCCAGCAGCTTAACCCGGACAGCCTCAAGGCTATGGGGCTACACCTTC. Amino acids: CASSLTRTASRLWGYTF.

This chain connects TRBV6-6 to TRBJ2-2, with a weak D call TRBD2 (7 bases). The CDR3 sequence is 16 residues long. The V and J ends lost 7 bases and 5 bases respectively, with 20 bases between them. CDR1 is MNHNY and CDR2 is SVGAGI in the germline V gene (reference sequence). Written as DNA, the CDR3 is TGTGCCAGCATTGGTTATCGGGGGGCCCAGACCGGGGAGCTGTTTTTT. Its protein product is CASIGYRGAQTGELFF.

The V gene is TRBV2, the J gene TRBJ1-2; the D is unclear. In germline, CDR1 is SNHLY, CDR2 FYNNEI. Trimming left V 7 bases short and J 6 bases short, with 15 bases between. This CDR3 has 13 residues. Here the CDR3 DNA reads TGTGCCAGCACCCGTTTCCCCCTTGATGGCTACACCTTC. It is translated as CASTRFPLDGYTF.

This chain links TRBV5-1 with TRBJ2-7, with 7 nucleotides matching TRBD2. CDR1 and CDR2 from the germline V gene are SGHRS and YFSETQ. V shed 3 bases and J 7 bases; nucleotides not matched to a gene: 7. This CDR3 region has 13 residues. CDR3 loop: CASSSPGGGEQYF. The CDR3 DNA reads as TGCGCCAGCAGCTCGCCGGGGGGAGGGGAGCAGTACTTC.

V is TRBV7-8 and J is TRBJ2-3, with a weak D call TRBD2 (7 bases). V was shortened by 3 bases and J by 4 bases, with 14 bases between the two germline ends. This CDR3 contains 15 residues. Germline CDR1 SGHVS, CDR2 FQNEAQ. This CDR3 is CASSFTGGWADTQYF. CDR3 in DNA: TGTGCCAGCAGCTTTACGGGGGGCTGGGCAGATACGCAGTATTTT.

V and J are TRBV4-3 and TRBJ2-1; maybe TRBD1 (6 bases). Germline V CDR1 and CDR2: LGHNA, YSLEER. There are 16 residues in the CDR3. V gave up 0 bases and J gave up 8 bases, with 17 bases separating them. In DNA, the CDR3 is TGCGCCAGCAGCCAAGATCTTGGAACAGGGTCGTATGAGCAGTTCTTC. It encodes CASSQDLGTGSYEQFF.

This rearrangement joins TRBV27 to TRBJ2-5, with TRBD2 identical over 9 bases. Germline CDR1 and CDR2: MNHEY and SMNVEV (reference sequence). The CDR3 runs to 14 residues. V shed 6 bases, J shed 5 bases, and the junction held 7 bases outside the gene matches. The CDR3 DNA reads TGTGCCAGCAGCTCCGCGGGGGGGACGGAGACCCAGTACTTC. Amino acid sequence: CASSSAGGTETQYF.

The J gene is TRBJ2-5, the V gene TRBV7-8; D gene ambiguous. The V end was cut by 4 bases, the J end by 3 bases, with 6 bases between. CDR3 length equals 12 residues. Germline loops: CDR1 SGHVS, CDR2 FQNEAQ. CDR3: CASSSGEETQYF. CDR3 bases: TGTGCCAGCAGCTCGGGTGAAGAGACCCAGTACTTC.

In this sample, this clone turned up a few times. The V and J genes are TRBV10-3 and TRBJ1-6, with 10 bases aligning to TRBD1. Trimming cost V 4 bases and J 4 bases; bases outside gene matches: 4. The CDR3 is made up of 16 amino acids. Germline V gene lookup returns CDR1 ENHRY and CDR2 SYGVKD. CDR3 DNA: TGTGCCATCAGTGGACAGGGGGCTGGGTATAATTCACCCCTCCACTTT. Its translation is CAISGQGAGYNSPLHF.

The chain combines TRBV7-2 with TRBJ2-3, with 14 bases that match TRBD2. The V gene's germline CDR1 is SGHTA and CDR2 FQGNSA. V dropped 4 bases and J dropped 5; count of bases not matched to a gene: 8. This CDR3 region has 17 residues. In nucleotides, the CDR3 is TGTGCCAGCAGCTCGCGGACTAGCGGGGGGCGGGTAGATACGCAGTATTTT. Translating it yields CASSSRTSGGRVDTQYF.

V is TRBV6-5 and J is TRBJ1-1; D is undetermined. V was clipped by 10 bases and J by 1 base, with 13 bases between them. This CDR3 has 13 residues. The germline CDR1 and CDR2 sequences are MNHEY and SVGAGI. The CDR3 sequence is CATKNSGNTEAFF. In DNA form, the CDR3 reads TGTGCCACCAAAAATTCGGGGAACACTGAAGCTTTCTTT.

V and J are TRBV27 and TRBJ1-5, with D maybe TRBD1 (6 bases). The CDR3 covers 14 residues. The germline V gene encodes CDR1 MNHEY and CDR2 SMNVEV (reference sequence). Trimming left V 2 bases short and J 8 bases short, with 13 bases between. The CDR3 coding sequence is TGTGCCAGCAGTTTAATCAGGGGAAGAGAGCCCCAGCATTTT. It translates to CASSLIRGREPQHF.

The chain combines TRBV4-1 with TRBJ1-2, with D unclear. The CDR3 sequence is 17 residues long. Deletions cut 0 bases from V and 5 bases from J, with 19 bases between. Per the germline V gene, CDR1 is MGHRA and CDR2 is YSYEKL. CDR3 DNA sequence: TGCGCCAGCAGCCAAGATTACACCCGGGGATCTGAGTATGGCTACACCTTC. Encoded protein: CASSQDYTRGSEYGYTF.

The chain carries TRBV5-1 and TRBJ2-7, with D uncertain. This CDR3 spans 11 amino acids. V gave up 1 base and J gave up 5 bases, with 4 bases separating them. From germline, CDR1 is SGHRS and CDR2 YFSETQ. Written as DNA, the CDR3 is TGCGCCAGCAGCTTGACAGACGAGCAGTACTTC. It yields the protein CASSLTDEQYF.